This T cell receptor beta chain was sequenced in a study of radiotherapy plus CTLA-4 blockade in lung cancer. Overall study: Objective responses were seen in 15% to 20% of patients, disease control in approximately 29%.

The CDR3 is 11 amino acids. The germline V gene encodes CDR1 SNHLY and CDR2 FYNNEI. Trimming stripped 10 bases from V and 4 bases from J, with 10 bases between. On this clone itself: Its target is unknown.

Findings and caveats of the study: Tumor-origin TCR clones grew in blood after radiotherapy plus ipilimumab. Early blood T cell clone dynamics reportedly forecast response best, with interferon-beta.

Lung cancer patients with chemo-refractory metastatic non-small-cell disease were given focal radiation plus CTLA-4 blockade with ipilimumab. Some clones are missing from TCRdb's copy, which holds only in-frame ones; the method was immunoSEQ multiplex PCR. The sample consists of about 60,000 clones, approximately 82% of them appearing once. The sequences come from peripheral blood, collected from a patient treated with radiotherapy plus ipilimumab. This clonotype was obtained from a human donor with non-small cell lung cancer who had a partial response to radiotherapy plus ipilimumab. The rearrangement links TRBV2 to TRBJ1-1; D unresolved. The CDR3 region has the DNA TGTGCCAACGTAGGGAGCACTGAAGCTTTCTTT. Translating it yields CANVGSTEAFF.